These T cell receptor beta chains were read from a single sample in a study of blood T cell repertoires in COVID-19. Sequencing used immunoSEQ multiplex PCR; TCRdb keeps in-frame clones, though not all of them. The repertoire includes around 130,000 clones, around nine tenths of them detected once, and more than 2% sits in the top ten. Sequenced input: peripheral blood. Every receptor here comes from a man between 65 and 85 years old with active COVID-19. CDR3s include the opening cysteine and the closing phenylalanine or tryptophan. The D gene is left open where the match is weak.

>TRBJ1-5|TRBD1|TRBV5-8
CASSRGGQGANQPQHF
>TRBJ2-2|-|TRBV4-2
CASSQDQNGELFF
>TRBJ2-1|-|TRBV2
CASSEARSGHEQFF
>TRBJ2-1|-|TRBV3-1/TRBV3-2
CASSQGGVRNEQFF
>TRBJ1-1|-|TRBV4-3
CASSQTWGDEAFF
>TRBJ2-2|TRBD1|TRBV24-1
CATSDVLTGETGELFF
>TRBJ2-3|TRBD1|TRBV7-8
CASSLGQGTDTQYF
>TRBJ2-3|TRBD2|TRBV7-3
CASSFSGSTDTQYF
>TRBJ1-1|TRBD1|TRBV9
CASSVGTGLGWNTEAFF
>TRBJ2-7|TRBD1|TRBV6-5
CASGQGAAEQYF
>TRBJ2-1|TRBD2|TRBV5-6
CASSLVAGLNNEQFF
>TRBJ2-5|-|TRBV9
CASSPRGYEETQYF
>TRBJ2-1|TRBD2|TRBV3-1/TRBV3-2
CASSQGTGTSWDEQFF
>TRBJ2-7|TRBD2|TRBV7-2
CASSSPGLAGGGYEQYF
>TRBJ2-7|TRBD1|TRBV11-2
CASSPQTGANEQYF
>TRBJ1-5|-|TRBV10-1
CARGARGGSPQHF
>TRBJ2-7|TRBD1|TRBV5-1
CASSSGTGGGYEQYF
>TRBJ1-2|-|TRBV19
CASKPPDSNRLGYTF
>TRBJ1-1|-|TRBV11-2
CASSFRGSNTEAFF
>TRBJ2-7|TRBD2|TRBV7-3
CASSLSGSHEQYF
>TRBJ2-6|-|TRBV6-2/TRBV6-3
CASSKGTSGANVLTF
>TRBJ2-1|-|TRBV5-4
CASSLARGNEQFF
>TRBJ2-7|TRBD1|TRBV2
CASGDRANYEQYF
>TRBJ2-1|TRBD2|TRBV6-4
CASSELAGGYNEQFF
>TRBJ2-7|TRBD1|TRBV6-5
CASSGWTGTYEQYF
>TRBJ2-1|TRBD1|TRBV3-1/TRBV3-2
CASSHIVRTGGHEQFF
>TRBJ1-1|-|TRBV4-1
CASSGGRMNTEAFF
>TRBJ2-1|TRBD1|TRBV11-2
CASSLTGAFYNEQFF
>TRBJ2-1|-|TRBV7-3
CASSPPSASSYNEQFF
>TRBJ2-7|-|TRBV18
CASSSGRSSYEQYF
>TRBJ2-7|-|TRBV28
CASSLRGLTGGFSYEQYF
>TRBJ2-7|TRBD2|TRBV11-2
CASSTQTSDYEQYF
>TRBJ2-7|TRBD2|TRBV10-3
CAIAGDISEQYF
>TRBJ1-2|TRBD1|TRBV18
CASSPGQGLNYGYTF
>TRBJ2-4|TRBD2|TRBV9
CARGGGRDYFGSIQYF
>TRBJ2-5|TRBD2|TRBV25-1
CASSDTSGRARLQETQYF
>TRBJ2-5|TRBD1|TRBV7-7
CASSPDRGRQETQYF
>TRBJ2-2|-|TRBV21-1
CASSNGAGELFF
>TRBJ2-1|TRBD2|TRBV6-1
CASSGPAGGPSHEQFF
>TRBJ1-1|-|TRBV28
CASSFSEGGATEAFF
>TRBJ2-5|TRBD2|TRBV6-1
CASSEGWGGTQYF
>TRBJ1-1|-|TRBV7-8
CASSLLGPGRTEAFF
>TRBJ1-5|-|TRBV5-6
CASSMGLSNQPQHF
>TRBJ2-7|-|TRBV11-2
CASRSGPSYEQYF
>TRBJ2-7|-|TRBV27
CASSLSGDYEQYF
>TRBJ2-3|-|TRBV9
CASSVFADTQYF
>TRBJ2-1|TRBD1|TRBV19
CASSIGGDSILQQFF
>TRBJ1-2|-|TRBV5-1
CASSLEGSSGGGYTF
>TRBJ2-5|TRBD2|TRBV19
CASSTRGGRETQYF
>TRBJ1-6|TRBD1|TRBV5-4
CASSPGDSSNSPLHF
>TRBJ2-7|-|TRBV27
CASSQRGEQYF
>TRBJ2-2|-|TRBV6-1
CASSETRHGELFF
>TRBJ2-4|-|TRBV11-1
CASSSQERKGNIQYF
>TRBJ2-3|TRBD2|TRBV5-1
CASSNSGRTDTQYF